This T cell receptor (beta chain) comes out of a study of cytomegalovirus exposure and HLA in healthy donors. V lost 0 bases to trimming and J lost 3 bases, with 8 bases between them. The germline gives CDR1 MNHEY, CDR2 SVGAGI. There are 14 residues in the CDR3. Turning to this clone: Its antigen is not identified.

General study points: TCR beta V segments were, for the most part, productive about 90% or about 30% of the time in an earlier analysis. In a later analysis, parvovirus B19, influenza, CMV and Epstein-Barr virus appeared linked to several top co-occurrence clusters.

Primers: 60 Vbeta forward and 13 Jbeta reverse. TCRdb's table, derived via immunoSEQ multiplex PCR, lists solely in-frame clones and lacks some. The sample comprises 150,000 to 200,000 clones, about 84% of which are singletons, and around 4.9% rests with the top ten. The source is a man aged 18 to 29 in good health and CMV-seronegative. The chain carries TRBV6-5 and TRBJ1-2; no clear D gene. Input material: PBMCs. CDR3 in DNA: TGTGCCAGCAGTTACTCGCTTACTGACTATGGCTACACCTTC. Protein product: CASSYSLTDYGYTF.